A few counts support the clone carrying this T cell receptor (beta chain). Its antigen is still unknown. This entry belongs to a study of shared clonotypes between healthy human individuals. Study results and caveats: Researchers found naive subsets generally carried larger estimated richness than memory subsets.

In germline, CDR1 is LNHDA, CDR2 SQIVND (reference sequence). V shed 5 bases and J shed 6 bases, with 13 bases lying between them. The length of the CDR3 is 13 residues. Clones were sequenced by immunoSEQ multiplex PCR, and TCRdb holds only the in-frame ones, with some missing. The profile covers about 2,100,000 clones, with about 92% appearing a single time and 1.5% to 2% taken by the ten largest. Naive CD8 cells, CD45RO-negative and positively selected for CCR7, excluded terminally differentiated effector memory CD45RA+ cells. The rearrangement joins TRBV19 to TRBJ1-2, with D possibly matching TRBD1 (5 bases). The sample comprised naive CD8+ T cells from PBMCs. The clonotype was recovered from a man in his late teens or twenties in good health. Some clones in this sample may be carry-over from other donors' samples. CDR3 nucleotides: TGTGCCAGTAGTCCCTGGCGGGGCGATGGCTACACCTTC. As protein: CASSPWRGDGYTF. Variable domain in full (rest from reference TRBV19 and TRBJ1-2): DGGITQSPKYLFRKEGQNVTLSCEQNLNHDAMYWYRQDPGQGLRLIYYSQIVNDFQKGDIAEGYSVSREKKESFPLTVTSAQKNPTAFYLCASSPWRGDGYTFGSGTRLTVV.